This T cell receptor beta chain was retrieved from a study of OX40 agonist ivuxolimab in advanced cancers. Notes on the study in general: Relative to CD4+, CD8+ T cells held more expanded clones on average. CD4+ and CD8+ T cells in blood underwent clonal expansion by week 6 at 0.1 to 3.0 mg/kg.

The CDR3 covers 15 residues. Germline lookup yields CDR1 MNHEY and CDR2 SMNVEV (reference sequence). V dropped 3 bases and J dropped 2; count of bases not matched to a gene: 4. Only in-frame clones appear in the TCRdb table, and some are missing; sequencing was by immunoSEQ multiplex PCR. The profile shows around 20,000 clones, about nine tenths of them singletons. As regards this clone: Its antigen is as yet unknown. Other DNA sequences in the same sample also yield this CDR3.

The sequence came from an adult with an advanced solid tumor such as melanoma, head and neck, liver or kidney cancer. The sample consisted of CD4+ or CD8+ T cells sorted from blood, taken in a trial of the OX40 agonist ivuxolimab. V usage is TRBV27 and J usage is TRBJ2-1, with 7 nucleotides matching TRBD2. The CDR3 loop reads CASSLRGGAYNEQFF. The DNA for the CDR3 is TGTGCCAGCAGTTTGAGGGGAGGGGCCTACAATGAGCAGTTCTTC.